One and the same sample provided the 14 T cell receptor beta chains below, sequenced in a study of control samples from healthy donors and cancer patients (dated by TCRdb to 2018 to 2020). Libraries were made using the immunoSEQ multiplex PCR assay. TCRdb obtained this table from immuneACCESS and retained in-frame rearrangements with V and J assigned. These tables miss some clones; where compared with another copy, unresolved V genes account for less than half of the shortfall, and the remainder is unexplained. Within this sample are 57,000 or so clones, with almost 90% of them counted one time only. Clones ranked in the top ten supply nearly 6% of the sample. Sequences were obtained from PBMCs. The receptor source for this set is a man aged 55 to 70 with colorectal cancer.

The sample holds one count of this clone. J is TRBJ2-2 and V is TRBV7-2; D unresolved. Germline V gene data show CDR1 as SGHTA and CDR2 as FQGNSA. The CDR3 runs 16 residues. V dropped 5 bases and J dropped 0 bases, with 13 bases sitting between them. The CDR3 coding sequence is TGTGCCAGCAGCCCTCGCAGCCGCGCGAACACCGGGGAGCTGTTTTTT. Amino acids: CASSPRSRANTGELFF. Variable domain in full (rest from reference TRBV7-2 and TRBJ2-2): GAGVSQSPSNKVTEKGKDVELRCDPISGHTALYWYRQSLGQGLEFLIYFQGNSAPDKSGLPSDRFSAERTGGSVSTLTIQRTQQEDSAVYLCASSPRSRANTGELFFGEGSRLTVL.

This sequence joins TRBV19 and TRBJ2-2; D not certain. The CDR3 contains 11 residues. Looked up from germline, CDR1 is LNHDA and CDR2 is SQIVND (reference sequence). Trimming removed 3 bases at V and 11 bases at J, with 7 bases between. Here the CDR3 DNA reads TGTGCCAGTAGTATCAGAAGCGAGCTGTTTTTT. This sequence encodes CASSIRSELFF.

The chain recombines TRBV19 with TRBJ2-5, with D perhaps given as TRBD1 or TRBD2 (5 bases each). The germline gives CDR1 LNHDA, CDR2 SQIVND (reference sequence). Trimming cost V 9 bases and J 2 bases, with 16 bases left between them. The CDR3 spans 14 residues. The CDR3 here is CARRGPRVQETQYF. For the CDR3, the DNA is TGTGCCAGGAGGGGTCCCCGGGTTCAAGAGACCCAGTACTTC.

The V gene is TRBV10-2, the J gene TRBJ2-7, with D possibly TRBD2 on 5 matching bases. Germline CDR1 reads WSHSY; CDR2 reads SAAADI. Trimming shortened V by 6 bases and J by 0 bases, and 9 bases separated the two germline ends. The CDR3 sequence is 13 residues long. CDR3 nucleotides: TGCGCCAGCAGAGACGGGGTCTCCTACGAGCAGTACTTC. It is translated as CASRDGVSYEQYF.

The chain couples TRBV7-9 to TRBJ2-1; unclear D gene. Trimming left V 1 base short and J 10 bases short, with 11 bases between. The CDR3 has 13 amino acids. CDR1 is SEHNR and CDR2 is FQNEAQ in the germline V gene (reference sequence). CDR3 in DNA: TGTGCCAGCAGCTTAGACGTTCGTCGGGAGCAGTTCTTC. Translation: CASSLDVRREQFF. Full variable domain (outside the CDR3, taken from reference TRBV7-9 and TRBJ2-1): DTGVSQNPRHKITKRGQNVTFRCDPISEHNRLYWYRQTLGQGPEFLTYFQNEAQLEKSRLLSDRFSAERPKGSFSTLEIQRTEQGDSAMYLCASSLDVRREQFFGPGTRLTVL.

The chain is built from TRBV9 and TRBJ2-3; 8 nucleotides line up with TRBD2. The CDR3 totals 16 residues. V shed 4 bases, J shed 1 base, and the junction held 8 bases outside the gene matches. Germline V lookup: CDR1 SGDLS, CDR2 YYNGEE. The CDR3 spells CASSSRPAGGTDTQYF. CDR3 nucleotide sequence: TGTGCCAGCAGCTCCCGGCCAGCGGGGGGCACAGATACGCAGTATTTT. Full variable domain (remainder filled in from reference TRBV9 and TRBJ2-3): DSGVTQTPKHLITATGQRVTLRCSPRSGDLSVYWYQQSLDQGLQFLIQYYNGEERAKGNILERFSAQQFPDLHSELNLSSLELGDSALYFCASSSRPAGGTDTQYFGPGTRLTVL.

The chain is built from TRBV18 and TRBJ2-7; TRBD1 agrees at 7 bases. J lost 6 bases, V lost 2 bases, and 1 base had no gene match. Germline CDR1 reads KGHSH; CDR2 reads LQKENI. CDR3 size: 12 residues. In DNA, the CDR3 is TGTGCCAGCTCACCAGACAGGGTCGAGCAGTACTTC. Protein sequence: CASSPDRVEQYF.

In this sample, this clone turned up once. The chain couples TRBV19 to TRBJ1-6; possible D gene TRBD1, 6 bases. This CDR3 has 16 amino acids. V lost 1 base, J lost 4 bases, and 11 bases lay in between. Germline V gives CDR1 LNHDA, CDR2 SQIVND (reference sequence). The CDR3 here is CASSIGQDLYNSPLHF. In DNA form, the CDR3 reads TGTGCCAGTAGTATAGGACAGGACCTTTATAATTCACCCCTCCACTTT.

V is TRBV27 and J is TRBJ1-5; D is uncertain. Per the germline V gene, CDR1 is MNHEY and CDR2 is SMNVEV (reference sequence). The CDR3 contains 15 residues. V lost 6 bases, J lost 7 bases, and 19 bases lay in between. The CDR3 nucleotides are TGTGCCAGCAGCTTAGGAGGAGGGTTTGTGCAGCCCCAGCATTTT. Amino acids: CASSLGGGFVQPQHF.

This clone has more than one count but fewer than ten. This chain links TRBV11-2 with TRBJ1-5; 8 nucleotides align to TRBD1. The CDR3 totals 16 residues. The trim removed 5 bases at V and 1 base at J, leaving 7 bases unmatched. CDR1 and CDR2 from the germline V gene are SGHAT and FQNNGV. The CDR3, as DNA: TGTGCCAGCAGCCCGGGGACAGGCCGGAGCAATCAGCCCCAGCATTTT. It encodes CASSPGTGRSNQPQHF. The full variable domain, in which reference TRBV11-2 and TRBJ1-5 provide the parts outside the CDR3, is EAGVAQSPRYKIIEKRQSVAFWCNPISGHATLYWYQQILGQGPKLLIQFQNNGVVDDSQLPKDRFSAERLKGVDSTLKIQPAKLEDSAVYLCASSPGTGRSNQPQHFGDGTRLSIL.

J is TRBJ2-1 and V is TRBV7-3; 11 nucleotides line up with TRBD2. Germline CDR1 and CDR2: SGHTA and FQGTGA. CDR3 length: 15 residues. The J segment lost 5 bases and the V segment lost 4 bases, leaving 4 bases of the junction unmatched. In DNA form, the CDR3 reads TGTGCCAGCAGCTGGGGGACTAGCGGAAACAATGAGCAGTTCTTC. Amino acid sequence: CASSWGTSGNNEQFF.

The chain joins TRBV5-1 to TRBJ1-3, with 10 bases matching TRBD1. With 4 bases clipped from V and 2 bases from J, the junction kept 3 bases outside the gene matches. This CDR3 is built from 15 residues. The germline V gene encodes CDR1 SGHRS and CDR2 YFSETQ. The CDR3 loop reads CASSAGTGAGNTIYF. CDR3 nucleotides: TGCGCCAGCAGCGCCGGGACAGGGGCTGGAAACACCATATATTTT.

The chain combines TRBV3-1 (or the pseudogene TRBV3-2) with TRBJ1-1; D remains unclear. V lost 4 bases to trimming and J lost 2 bases, with 2 bases between them. The CDR3 has 11 residues. The germline V gene has CDR1 LGHDT and CDR2 YNNKEL (reference sequence). CDR3 sequence: CASSLNTEAFF. In DNA form, the CDR3 reads TGTGCCAGCAGCCTAAACACTGAAGCTTTCTTT.

V and J are TRBV7-9 and TRBJ2-5; the D call may be TRBD1 or TRBD2 (5 bases each). CDR1 and CDR2 from the germline V gene are SEHNR and FQNEAQ (reference sequence). The CDR3 runs 13 residues. V lost 3 bases and J lost 5, with 10 bases in between. CDR3 DNA sequence: TGTGCCAGCAGCTTCAGCGAGGGGGAGACCCAGTACTTC. Protein sequence: CASSFSEGETQYF. Full variable domain (rest looked up from reference TRBV7-9 and TRBJ2-5): DTGVSQNPRHKITKRGQNVTFRCDPISEHNRLYWYRQTLGQGPEFLTYFQNEAQLEKSRLLSDRFSAERPKGSFSTLEIQRTEQGDSAMYLCASSFSEGETQYFGPGTRLLVL.